This T cell receptor beta chain comes out of a study of radiotherapy plus CTLA-4 blockade in lung cancer. Study context: In around 19% of patients, objective responses were seen; 30% to 35% had disease control. General study points: Response, reportedly, was best predicted by interferon-beta along with early blood T cell clone dynamics. Some TCR clones had been derived from tumors. These clones expanded in peripheral blood after radiotherapy plus ipilimumab.

The germline V gene encodes CDR1 SEHNR and CDR2 FQNEAQ (reference sequence). The CDR3 covers 17 residues. Trimming shortened V by 0 bases and J by 4 bases, and 15 bases separated the two germline ends. Points on this clone: Its antigen is not known.

This table comes from immunoSEQ multiplex PCR, and its TCRdb copy is limited to in-frame clones, with some not included. The sample yields around 38,000 clones, 70% to 90% seen once. This chain links TRBV7-9 with TRBJ2-2, with TRBD2 as a possible D gene (6 bases). Material: peripheral blood, obtained from a patient treated with radiotherapy plus ipilimumab. The clonotype comes from a human donor with non-small cell lung cancer whose response to radiotherapy plus ipilimumab could not be evaluated. The DNA for the CDR3 is TGTGCCAGCAGCTTAGCGGGGGGACCCAGGATCACCGGGGAGCTGTTTTTT. Protein: CASSLAGGPRITGELFF.